This TCR beta chain came from a study of shared clonotypes between healthy human individuals (dated by TCRdb to about 2020). Regarding the research as a whole: Three men and a couple of women, aged 18 to 49 years, made up the cohort. Libraries were prepared and TCR repertoires were sequenced by different laboratories using diverse techniques, in order to increase sequencing depth and limit assay-specific biases. Per donor, leukapheresis produced somewhere between about 0.85 and 9.5 billion PBMCs. Per donor, three plates each were used for CD4 naive and CD4 memory, two for CD8 naive, and one for CD8 memory. To estimate repertoire size and how much clonotype sharing occurs between individuals, the study deeply sequenced the blood TCR repertoires of about five healthy adults.

Healthy HIV-negative adults with no recently reported acute infections or vaccinations were included as donors. Every donor was a Caucasian adult living in Nashville, Tennessee, USA. CD4+ T cells were enriched by magnetic negative selection; naive cells were then positively selected on CD45RA, and the negative fraction formed the memory subset. Blood was obtained by leukapheresis, after which PBMCs were separated by Ficoll-Histopaque density gradient centrifugation and cryopreserved in liquid nitrogen vapor phase. Analytical flow cytometry was used to check the purity and quantity of every magnetically sorted T cell population. From each sorted fraction, genomic DNA was isolated and quantified by UV absorbance on a Nanodrop 2000c. Using the deep immunoSEQ assay, TCR CDR3 regions were amplified from genomic DNA by multiplex PCR. Extracted genomic DNA from each cell subset was distributed evenly across all wells of several immunoSEQ 96-well plates, and each plate was treated as a replicate. For sorted subsets, about 200 ng genomic DNA, equal to approximately 30,000 T cell genomes, was loaded into each replicate PCR. The purified libraries were quantified using a Qubit 3.0 fluorometer, sized with a Bioanalyzer 2100, and then quantified again using the KAPA Library Quantification kit. Every immunoSEQ 96-well plate was sequenced on a separate single-read 150-cycle Illumina NextSeq 550 flow cell. On the study's bioinformatics: Because only junctional sequences without quality scores were contained in the immunoSEQ output, filtering matching that applied to full-length reads could not be performed. To assign V/J genes and CDR3, sequences were annotated against IMGT germline references using PyIR, a Python wrapper for IgBLAST v1.9. Any read was removed if the V/J assignment was weak (E-value above 1e-6), the CDR3 was missing, or the read contained stop codons, out-of-frame junctions, or ambiguous translated residues. A V3J clonotype was defined by an identical inferred V gene, J gene, and CDR3 amino acid sequence. Percentage overlap between repertoires was computed as shared unique clonotypes divided by the size of the smaller repertoire. Richness of each repertoire was evaluated using RTK rarefaction, the Chao1 estimator, and Recon v2.1 estimates of unobserved clonotypes. Generation probabilities were computed with OLGA for all TCRbeta clonotypes obtained by the gDNA method from a few donors. TCRdb carries this immuneACCESS record with in-frame sequences only. Its versions omit some clonotypes, under half of them owing to an unresolved V gene in the studies checked, with the rest unexplained. V and J calls and clone size come straight from that table; D and trimming were deduced from the DNA. Here the sample has around 2.3 million clones; approximately 95% occur a single time. The ten largest make up 0.1% to 0.15% of the sample.

V drops 5 bases and J drops 7 bases, leaving 6 bases in between. Via the germline V gene (reference sequence), CDR1 is LNHDA and CDR2 SQIVND. Inclusive of the bounding cysteine and phenylalanine, the CDR3 is 12 residues long. The entry retains the CDR3 DNA only, 36 bases that are in frame from base 1. Overall results and qualifications from the work: Compared with non-shared clonotypes, the clonotypes found in all four sorted-subset donors had higher generation probabilities. The small number of donors limited the genetic and exposure-history diversity represented. When a few donors were compared, the shared fraction of clonotypes was about 5% for naive CD4, less than 4% for naive CD8, 2% to 2.5% for memory CD4, and less than 0.5% for memory CD8. Based on pairwise subsampling, the degree of clonotype sharing among donors was expected to be affected by sequencing depth. Only blood was sampled, and tissue TCR repertoires likely differ from those in blood. Naive subsets generally had larger estimated clonotype richness than memory subsets did. Rarefaction of sorted-subset datasets indicated incomplete sequencing despite the large sequencing depth.

With respect to this clone: Its antigen is unknown. Base qualities were left out, and no much larger clone turns up one base away.

Specimen: naive CD4+ T cells sorted from blood. Taken with the paper, the label for cell subset or site translates to: CD45RA+ positively selected. The clonotype originates from a man between 18 and 29 years old in good health. The chain uses TRBV19 and TRBJ1-6; the D gene lacks a confident call. The CDR3 region reads CASSLLNSPLHF. The bases read TGTGCCAGTAGTCTCCTGAATTCACCCCTCCACTTT.